These 28 T cell receptor beta chains originate from one sample sequenced in a study of blood T cell repertoires in COVID-19. The protocol was immunoSEQ multiplex PCR, while the TCRdb copy is restricted to in-frame clones and leaves out a portion. The table has approximately 480,000 clones, approximately 90% seen once; the top ten hold 0.65% to 0.9%. Sequencing was done on a sample of PBMCs or T cells enriched from blood (not recorded which). These receptors were obtained from a woman between 18 and 30 years old who had recovered from COVID-19.

This chain joins TRBV18 and TRBJ2-3; D is unresolved. There are 14 residues in the CDR3. V shed 2 bases and J shed 0 bases, with 6 bases lying between them. The germline V gene encodes CDR1 KGHSH and CDR2 LQKENI. CDR3 in amino acids: CASSPARSTDTQYF. CDR3 DNA sequence: TGTGCCAGCTCACCAGCGAGGAGCACAGATACGCAGTATTTT. The full variable domain, completed using reference TRBV18 and TRBJ2-3, is NAGVMQNPRHLVRRRGQEARLRCSPMKGHSHVYWYRQLPEEGLKFMVYLQKENIIDESGMPKERFSAEFPKEGPSILRIQQVVRGDSAAYFCASSPARSTDTQYFGPGTRLTVL.

V and J are TRBV30 and TRBJ1-6; D possibly corresponds to TRBD1 (6 bases). V was trimmed by 5 bases and J by 10 bases, leaving 21 bases between them. CDR1 is GTSNPN, CDR2 SVGIG, per germline (reference sequence). CDR3 length: 15 amino acids. CDR3 amino acids: CAWGNGQLLTSPLHF. The CDR3 coding sequence is TGTGCCTGGGGAAATGGACAGCTTCTAACATCACCCCTCCACTTT.

CDR3 residues: CASSLNGEQETQYF. For the CDR3, the DNA is TGCGCCAGCAGCCTAAACGGAGAGCAAGAGACCCAGTACTTC. The V call is TRBV5-1, the J call TRBJ2-5; D gene ambiguous. Germline-derived CDR1 and CDR2 are SGHRS and YFSETQ. CDR3 length equals 14 residues. The germline V and J ends were trimmed by 4 bases and 2 bases, with 12 bases remaining between them.

The rearrangement links TRBV28 to TRBJ1-5; the D is unclear. In germline, CDR1 is MDHEN, CDR2 SYDVKM. V lost 5 bases to trimming and J lost 5 bases, with 16 bases between them. The CDR3 spans 15 residues. In DNA form, the CDR3 reads TGTGCCAGCAGTCCGACGGGTTTTGGGTATCAGCCCCAGCATTTT. Encoded protein: CASSPTGFGYQPQHF.

The chain uses TRBV6-2 or TRBV6-3 and TRBJ2-3; 9 bases align to TRBD1. This CDR3 is 13 amino acids long. J lost 9 bases, V lost 2 bases, and 3 bases had no gene match. The germline V gene has CDR1 MNHEY and CDR2 SVGEGT. CDR3 nucleotide sequence: TGTGCCAGCAGTTACCTTGGACAGGGGACGCAGTATTTT. This translates into CASSYLGQGTQYF.

V gene TRBV5-8 combines with J gene TRBJ1-5; D unclear. The CDR3 runs 11 residues. CDR1 is SGHTS and CDR2 is YDEGEE in the germline V gene. V dropped 4 bases and J dropped 9 bases, with 8 bases sitting between them. This chain's CDR3 is CASSLTRPQHF. The CDR3 region has the DNA TGTGCCAGCAGCCTTACTAGGCCCCAGCATTTT.

This clone was seen just once. J is TRBJ1-4 and V is TRBV6-5; D gene ambiguous. Per the germline V gene, CDR1 is MNHEY and CDR2 is SVGAGI. CDR3 size: 16 residues. V was trimmed by 4 bases and J by 0 bases, leaving 12 bases between them. For the CDR3, the DNA is TGTGCCAGCAGTTCCCTATCCTCTGCAACTAATGAAAAACTGTTTTTT. Protein: CASSSLSSATNEKLFF.

The rearrangement joins TRBV25-1 to TRBJ1-2; 9 positions agree with TRBD1. CDR1 is MGHDK, CDR2 SYGVNS, per germline. The trim removed 5 bases at V and 3 bases at J, leaving 10 bases unmatched. The CDR3 loop spans 16 amino acids. The CDR3 region has the DNA TGTGCCAGCAGTCGGCGGACAGGGGTAGGGGACTATGGCTACACCTTC. Translated, it gives CASSRRTGVGDYGYTF.

CDR3 protein: CASSIEENTEAFF. CDR3 nucleotides: TGTGCCAGCAGCATTGAGGAGAACACTGAAGCTTTCTTT. The genes are TRBV7-3 and TRBJ1-1; no clear D. Trimming cost V 5 bases and J 1 base, with 8 bases left between them. The CDR3 is 13 amino acids. Germline CDR1 is SGHTA and CDR2 is FQGTGA.

The genes are TRBV7-2 and TRBJ1-1, with a weak D call TRBD1 (6 bases). The CDR3 runs 14 residues. Germline CDR1 reads SGHTA; CDR2 reads FQGNSA. Trimming left V 7 bases short and J 3 bases short, with 15 bases between. The CDR3 region has the DNA TGTGCCAGCACCCTACATACAGGGTACACTGAAGCTTTCTTT. Translating it yields CASTLHTGYTEAFF.

The V and J genes are TRBV5-1 and TRBJ2-2; no firm D call. This CDR3 spans 15 amino acids. Trimming pared 3 bases from V and 1 base from J, leaving 10 bases between. Germline CDR1 SGHRS, CDR2 YFSETQ. CDR3 DNA: TGCGCCAGCAGCTCCTTACAGCAGAACACCGGGGAGCTGTTTTTT. Translated, it gives CASSSLQQNTGELFF.

The genes are TRBV5-1 and TRBJ1-4, with D maybe TRBD1 (5 bases). Germline CDR1 and CDR2: SGHRS and YFSETQ. The CDR3 extends over 15 amino acids. V was cut by 1 base and J by 7 bases, with 14 bases left in between. The chain's CDR3 is CASSLWGGVREKLFF. CDR3 sequence (DNA): TGCGCCAGCAGCTTGTGGGGAGGGGTGCGTGAAAAACTGTTTTTT.

This chain connects TRBV7-9 to TRBJ2-7, with D possibly being TRBD1 (6 bases). V was trimmed by 4 bases and J by 2 bases, leaving 15 bases between them. This CDR3 contains 15 residues. CDR1 is SEHNR and CDR2 is FQNEAQ in the germline V gene (reference sequence). The CDR3 nucleotides read TGTGCCAGCAGCTCCATTAGGGGGTGGGCCTACGAGCAGTACTTC. This gives the protein CASSSIRGWAYEQYF.

This clone appeared a few times. This rearrangement joins TRBV19 to TRBJ1-2; the match to TRBD1 covers 7 bases. The CDR3 sequence is 15 residues long. Germline lookup yields CDR1 LNHDA and CDR2 SQIVND (reference sequence). V dropped 5 bases and J dropped 5; count of bases not matched to a gene: 11. The CDR3 DNA reads as TGTGCCAGTAGTTTCAGCGACAGGGAAGCGTATGGCTACACCTTC. It translates to CASSFSDREAYGYTF.

This chain links TRBV28 with TRBJ1-4, with 7 bases that match TRBD1. CDR1 MDHEN and CDR2 SYDVKM come from the germline V gene. The CDR3 extends over 15 amino acids. J was trimmed by 3 bases and V by 4 bases; bases with no gene match: 5. The CDR3 here is CASSSPGQPNEKLFF. DNA for the CDR3: TGTGCCAGCAGTTCGCCGGGACAGCCTAATGAAAAACTGTTTTTT.

In its sample, this clone was seen once. V usage is TRBV6-5 and J usage is TRBJ2-2; 8 nucleotides line up with TRBD2. With 8 bases clipped from V and 7 bases from J, the junction kept 3 bases outside the gene matches. Germline V gene lookup returns CDR1 MNHEY and CDR2 SVGAGI. The CDR3 consists of 12 residues. The CDR3 region has the DNA TGTGCCAGCGCACGGGGGGGCGGGGAGCTGTTTTTT. It is translated as CASARGGGELFF.

The chain links TRBV5-6 to TRBJ1-5, with 10 positions matching TRBD1. The CDR3 runs 16 residues. Germline V gene lookup returns CDR1 SGHDT and CDR2 YYEEEE. Trimming cost V 4 bases and J 5 bases; bases outside gene matches: 9. This CDR3 is CASSTRQGAGDQPQHF. DNA of the CDR3: TGTGCCAGCAGCACCCGACAGGGGGCGGGGGATCAGCCCCAGCATTTT. Full variable domain (missing parts from reference TRBV5-6 and TRBJ1-5): DAGVTQSPTHLIKTRGQQVTLRCSPKSGHDTVSWYQQALGQGPQFIFQYYEEEERQRGNFPDRFSGHQFPNYSSELNVNALLLGDSALYLCASSTRQGAGDQPQHFGDGTRLSIL.

This clone was seen just once. The CDR3 coding sequence is TGCGCCAGCAGCCCACAGACAGGGACCGACACTGAAGCTTTCTTT. Protein product: CASSPQTGTDTEAFF. The gene calls are TRBV5-1 and TRBJ1-1; 7 nucleotides line up with TRBD1. Losses at the gene ends were 4 bases for V and 3 bases for J; bases not matched to a gene: 9. Germline loops: CDR1 SGHRS, CDR2 YFSETQ. The CDR3 has 15 amino acids. Together with reference TRBV5-1 and TRBJ1-1, the CDR3 gives the full variable domain: KAGVTQTPRYLIKTRGQQVTLSCSPISGHRSVSWYQQTPGQGLQFLFEYFSETQRNKGNFPGRFSGRQFSNSRSEMNVSTLELGDSALYLCASSPQTGTDTEAFFGQGTRLTVV.

The CDR3 coding sequence is TGTGCCAGCAGTGAATATGCGGAGTACCAAGAGACCCAGTACTTC. Translating gives CASSEYAEYQETQYF. The chain links TRBV6-1 to TRBJ2-5; D is undetermined. In germline, CDR1 is MNHNS, CDR2 SASEGT. CDR3 length equals 15 residues. V shed 2 bases and J shed 0 bases, with 10 bases lying between them.

The chain carries TRBV5-5 and TRBJ2-7; D call uncertain. Looked up from germline, CDR1 is SGHKS and CDR2 is YYEKEE (reference sequence). The germline V and J ends were trimmed by 4 bases and 6 bases, with 11 bases remaining between them. The CDR3 is made up of 12 amino acids. The CDR3 region is CASSPFRGEQYF. CDR3 sequence (DNA): TGTGCCAGCAGCCCGTTCCGCGGCGAGCAGTACTTC.

The chain is built from TRBV24-1 and TRBJ2-1; D is unresolved. V was pared by 2 bases and J by 0 bases, with 10 bases between. The CDR3 has 16 amino acids. Germline CDR1 and CDR2: KGHDR and SFDVKD. CDR3 in amino acids: CATSDSNTFSYNEQFF. CDR3 bases: TGTGCCACCAGTGATTCAAACACCTTCTCCTACAATGAGCAGTTCTTC.

This clone was recorded once. This rearrangement joins TRBV4-1 to TRBJ1-4; the match to TRBD1 covers 9 bases. Germline V CDR1 and CDR2: MGHRA, YSYEKL. This CDR3 has 14 amino acids. J gave up 6 bases and V 4 bases, and 3 bases lay outside the gene matches. CDR3 protein: CASSPRTGDEKLFF. In nucleotides, the CDR3 is TGCGCCAGCAGCCCGAGGACAGGGGATGAAAAACTGTTTTTT.

This clone was counted between two and nine times. This sequence joins TRBV28 and TRBJ1-6; maybe TRBD1 (5 bases). V lost 3 bases, J lost 8 bases, and 11 bases lay in between. The V gene's germline CDR1 is MDHEN and CDR2 SYDVKM. This CDR3 spans 14 amino acids. The CDR3 reads CASSFRQGYSPLHF. The CDR3 DNA is TGTGCCAGCAGTTTTCGGCAGGGTTATTCACCCCTCCACTTT.

The chain carries TRBV28 and TRBJ2-5; 7 bases are a match to TRBD1. CDR1 and CDR2 from the germline V gene are MDHEN and SYDVKM. This CDR3 is built from 15 residues. J was trimmed by 4 bases and V by 3 bases; bases with no gene match: 8. In nucleotides, the CDR3 is TGTGCCAGCAGTTTGAACAGGGGAATAGGAGAGACCCAGTACTTC. It is translated as CASSLNRGIGETQYF.

DNA of the CDR3: TGTGCCAGCAGCGTAGAGGACGGGGCTGAAGCTTTCTTT. Translating gives CASSVEDGAEAFF. The V gene is TRBV9, the J gene TRBJ1-1; D gene ambiguous. The length of the CDR3 is 13 residues. Trimming removed 0 bases at V and 6 bases at J, with 9 bases between. Germline V gene data show CDR1 as SGDLS and CDR2 as YYNGEE.

This rearrangement joins TRBV15 to TRBJ1-2; 10 bases are shared with TRBD1. With V trimmed by 0 bases and J by 8 bases, 6 bases remained unmatched. Germline CDR1 is LNHNV and CDR2 is YYDKDF (reference sequence). The CDR3 spans 15 residues. CDR3: CATSRDKTGGQGYTF. In nucleotides, the CDR3 is TGTGCCACCAGCAGAGACAAGACAGGGGGCCAAGGCTACACCTTC.

The CDR3 is CASIRAGGGTDTQYF. The DNA of the CDR3 is TGTGCCAGCATTAGAGCGGGGGGGGGCACAGATACGCAGTATTTT. The gene calls are TRBV6-6 and TRBJ2-3; 10 bases agree with TRBD2. This CDR3 is built from 15 residues. Trimming at V came to 7 bases and at J to 1 base, leaving 5 bases not matched to a gene. Germline V gene sequence: CDR1 MNHNY, CDR2 SVGAGI (reference sequence).

The rearrangement joins TRBV15 to TRBJ1-5; weak D call: TRBD1 (5 bases). The CDR3 runs 17 residues. V was pared by 2 bases and J by 3 bases, with 17 bases between. Germline V gives CDR1 LNHNV, CDR2 YYDKDF (reference sequence). CDR3 bases: TGTGCCACCAGCAGAAGGGGAGGGATATTTAACAATCAGCCCCAGCATTTT. This sequence encodes CATSRRGGIFNNQPQHF. Full variable domain (missing parts from reference TRBV15 and TRBJ1-5): DAMVIQNPRYQVTQFGKPVTLSCSQTLNHNVMYWYQQKSSQAPKLLFHYYDKDFNNEADTPDNFQSRRPNTSFCFLDIRSPGLGDTAMYLCATSRRGGIFNNQPQHFGDGTRLSIL.